This T cell receptor beta chain was identified during a study of T-cell reconstitution after alpha-beta-depleted transplantation in children. The CDR3 has 14 amino acids. V was clipped by 5 bases and J by 8 bases; unmatched bases: 11. Germline CDR1 is SGHVS and CDR2 is FQNEAQ. The TCRbeta library was prepared with unique molecular identifiers. TCRdb independently ran MiXCR on the PCR reads; one entry per CDR3 protein. The sample holds about a million distinct CDR3 sequences, about 29% seen once. A note on this clonotype: Its antigen is currently unknown.

Findings and limits, study-wide: About two months after transplant, alpha-beta T cells reportedly came from several hundred expanded graft clones. The authors attributed T-cell counts and diversity one year after transplant mostly to newly produced T cells. In some patients, recipient T cells and intrathymic progenitors surviving conditioning explained high day-60 diversity.

The specimen was PBMCs, mostly from graft donor cells, collected 360 days after TCRalphabeta/CD19-depleted stem cell transplant. This sequence originates from a boy under two years old who had a stem cell transplant for SCID, so the T cells may come from the graft donor. The chain couples TRBV7-8 to TRBJ1-1, with TRBD1 matching 7 bases. The CDR3 DNA reads as TGTGCCAGCAGCCCAGGGGGGGACAGTTTAGAAGCTTTCTTT. This gives the protein CASSPGGDSLEAFF.